This is a list of T cell receptor beta chains from one sample in a study of blood T cell repertoires in COVID-19. The method was immunoSEQ multiplex PCR; TCRdb's version includes in-frame clones alone and lacks a portion of them. The sample includes fewer than 250,000 clones, roughly 84% of them seen just once. Sequenced sample: PBMCs or T cells enriched from blood (not recorded which). The source of these receptors is a man under 40 in a cohort exposed to, infected with or recovered from COVID-19 (not recorded which). The CDR3 runs from the conserved cysteine through the conserved F or W. D genes are given only for firm matches. Not every row has a clone size; where given, it reads once, few, many or a size class.

j_call clone_size v_call d_call cdr3_nt cdr3_aa
TRBJ1-1 - TRBV7-3 TRBD1 TGTGCCAGCAGCTCGGGACAGGGTTTTACTGAAGCTTTCTTT CASSSGQGFTEAFF
TRBJ1-5 - TRBV7-6 TRBD1 TGTGCCAGCAGCTGGGGACAGGGGCCAAATAGCAATCAGCCCCAGCATTTT CASSWGQGPNSNQPQHF
TRBJ1-3 - TRBV28 - TGTGCCAGCACCTACCTTGGGGAGGGTGGAAACACCATATATTTT CASTYLGEGGNTIYF
TRBJ2-1 - TRBV18 - TGTGCCAGCTCACCACCGGAGAGCTCCTACAATGAGCAGTTCTTC CASSPPESSYNEQFF
TRBJ2-7 - TRBV28 - TGTGCCAGCAGTCGCGGTGGCTGGATAAGGACTTATACCTACGAGCAGTACTTC CASSRGGWIRTYTYEQYF
TRBJ2-7 once TRBV11-2 - TGTACTAGTAGAGGTCGTGGGCCCGAGCAGTACTTC CTSRGRGPEQYF
TRBJ2-3 - TRBV5-6 - TGTGCCAGCAGCTTGGCCCCGATAGAGTACCAGAGGGCAGATACGCAGTATTTT CASSLAPIEYQRADTQYF
TRBJ2-1 once TRBV28 TRBD2 TGTGCCAGCCACCGCGGGAGGGCCTCCTACAATGAGCAGTTCTTC CASHRGRASYNEQFF
TRBJ2-3 - TRBV19 - TGTGCCAGTAGCCCCGACAGAGATACGCAGTATTTT CASSPDRDTQYF
TRBJ1-2 - TRBV28 TRBD1 TGTGCCAGCAAGTTTAAAGGGGGCGGGTATGGCTACACCTTC CASKFKGGGYGYTF
TRBJ2-1 - TRBV11-2 TRBD2 TGTGCCAGCAGCTTAGTGGGTCTCTTACTAGCGGAAAAATACAATGAGCAGTTCTTC CASSLVGLLLAEKYNEQFF
TRBJ1-3 - TRBV19 TRBD1 TGTGCCACCGCGACAGGGGTCTACTCTGGAAACACCATATATTTT CATATGVYSGNTIYF
TRBJ2-4 - TRBV27 TRBD1 TGTGCCAGCAGTTTACGAGACAGGGAAAACATTCAGTACTTC CASSLRDRENIQYF
TRBJ2-2 - TRBV4-2 - TGTGCCAGCAGCCAAGATCGGTCGCGTGCGGCCGGGGAGCTGTTTTTT CASSQDRSRAAGELFF
TRBJ1-1 - TRBV29-1 - TGCAGCGTTGACCAGGGAAGGAACACTGAAGCTTTCTTT CSVDQGRNTEAFF
TRBJ2-7 few TRBV18 - TGTGCCAGCTCACGGACAGACTTTTACGAGCAGTACTTC CASSRTDFYEQYF
TRBJ1-5 once TRBV6-5 TRBD1 TGTGCCAGCAGTCTAGGCCCACAGGGGCAGCCCCAGCATTTT CASSLGPQGQPQHF
TRBJ2-5 - TRBV3-1/TRBV3-2 TRBD1 TGTGCCAGCAGCAGCCGGGACAGGGGAGGGTCTGGGGAGACCCAGTACTTC CASSSRDRGGSGETQYF
TRBJ2-1 - TRBV27 - TGTGCCAGCAGTTTAGGGGCCGCCTCCTACAATGAGCAGTTCTTC CASSLGAASYNEQFF
TRBJ2-7 few TRBV4-1 - TGCGCCAGCAGCCAAGAACGGCAGGGGAATAGGTACGAGCAGTACTTC CASSQERQGNRYEQYF
TRBJ2-1 few TRBV6-6 TRBD2 TGTGCCAGCAGTCTCAGGGGGACTAGCGGTATCTACAATGAGCAGTTCTTC CASSLRGTSGIYNEQFF
TRBJ2-2 - TRBV6-2/TRBV6-3 - TGTGCCAGCAGTTACACAGGCAGGAGATTCACCGGGGAGCTGTTTTTT CASSYTGRRFTGELFF
TRBJ2-1 once TRBV13 TRBD2 TGTGCCAGCAGCTCCCAAGGACTAGCGGCACCCAATGAGCAGTTCTTC CASSSQGLAAPNEQFF
TRBJ1-1 - TRBV27 TRBD1 TGTGCCAGCACCTCCAAGTCAGGGGGTCAAGGCACTGAAGCTTTCTTT CASTSKSGGQGTEAFF
TRBJ2-2 once TRBV28 - TGTGCCAGCAGGCGACAGGCGGACACCGGGGAGCTGTTTTTT CASRRQADTGELFF
TRBJ2-3 once TRBV19 TRBD1 TGTGCCAGTAGTTCCCCGGGACAGGGGGGCACAGATACGCAGTATTTT CASSSPGQGGTDTQYF
TRBJ2-3 - TRBV7-9 - TGTGCCAGCAGCTTAGTATCCCGGGGCACAGATACGCAGTATTTT CASSLVSRGTDTQYF
TRBJ1-3 - TRBV15 - TGTGCCACCAGCTCCTCCATACGGGACACCTCTGGAAACACCATATATTTT CATSSSIRDTSGNTIYF
TRBJ1-1 - TRBV21-1 - TGTGCCAGCAGCAAAGAATTTGCGTGGCAGGGGGCTTGGACTGAAGCTTTCTTT CASSKEFAWQGAWTEAFF
TRBJ2-4 - TRBV11-2 TRBD1 TGTGCCAGCAGCACACGTCCCGGACAGGGGACCAAAAACATTCAGTACTTC CASSTRPGQGTKNIQYF
TRBJ2-5 - TRBV24-1 - TGTGCCACCAGTGATGAAGGGGGAGAGACCCAGTACTTC CATSDEGGETQYF
TRBJ2-1 once TRBV19 TRBD2 TGTGCCAGTAGTCAATTGGCCAGCGGGAGTAGAAATGAGCAGTTCTTC CASSQLASGSRNEQFF
TRBJ2-3 - TRBV9 TRBD2 TGTGCCAGCAGCGCCTACCGACCCACTAGCGCCAATACAGATACGCAGTATTTT CASSAYRPTSANTDTQYF
TRBJ2-1 - TRBV6-4 TRBD2 TGTGCCAGCAGTGGACTAGCGGGAGGGGGGGCTGAGCAGTTCTTC CASSGLAGGGAEQFF
TRBJ2-3 - TRBV6-5 TRBD1 TGTGCCAGCAGTTACCTTACAGGGGTTTGGACAGATACGCAGTATTTT CASSYLTGVWTDTQYF
TRBJ2-7 - TRBV6-5 - TGTGCCAGCATCCCAAGAAGTGGGGGGAAATACGAGCAGTACTTC CASIPRSGGKYEQYF
TRBJ1-4 once TRBV28 TRBD1 TGTGCCAGCAGTTTCGTCGACAGGGGGGAAAAACTGTTTTTT CASSFVDRGEKLFF
TRBJ2-2 - TRBV11-3 TRBD1 TGTGCCAGCAGCTTAGACACCTTGGGGACAGCCTCCACCGGGGAGCTGTTTTTT CASSLDTLGTASTGELFF
TRBJ2-6 - TRBV9 TRBD1 TGTGCCAGCAGCGCCCGATTGGACAGGGGGGCCAACGTCCTGACTTTC CASSARLDRGANVLTF
TRBJ1-1 - TRBV19 TRBD1 TGTGCCAGTAGTACCCAGGGGGCAGGGACTGAAGCTTTCTTT CASSTQGAGTEAFF
TRBJ1-6 few TRBV19 TRBD1 TGTGCCAGTAGTCCCTGGGACAGGAATTCACCCCTCCACTTT CASSPWDRNSPLHF
TRBJ1-6 - TRBV19 TRBD1 TGTGCCAGTAGTATGGGGACAGAAGGTTCACCCCTCCACTTT CASSMGTEGSPLHF
TRBJ2-1 - TRBV6-5 TRBD1 TGTGCCAGCAGAAGGACAGGGAATCTCCACAATGAGCAGTTCTTC CASRRTGNLHNEQFF
TRBJ2-1 - TRBV29-1 - TGCAGCGGGGGACCTTTACTTTACAATGAGCAGTTCTTC CSGGPLLYNEQFF
TRBJ1-6 - TRBV4-3 - TGCGCCAGCAGCCTCGTAGGGGGAAGCTCCTATAATTCACCCCTCCACTTT CASSLVGGSSYNSPLHF
TRBJ2-7 - TRBV5-1 - TGCGCCAGCAGCTTGGAGGACAGTTCGGTATCCTACGAGCAGTACTTC CASSLEDSSVSYEQYF
TRBJ2-4 many TRBV5-1 TRBD1 TGCGCCAGCAGCTCCGGGACAGGGGTTTTAAACATTCAGTACTTC CASSSGTGVLNIQYF
TRBJ1-2 - TRBV18 - TGTGCCAGCTCACCAGACCTTCAGAGGGCAAACTATGGCTACACCTTC CASSPDLQRANYGYTF
TRBJ1-2 - TRBV7-6 TRBD1 TGTGCCAGCAGCTTAGCTGGGGGACAGGGGGCGAGACAGTCCGATGGCTACACCTTC CASSLAGGQGARQSDGYTF
TRBJ2-7 - TRBV18 TRBD1 TGTGCCAGCTCGTCGGGACAGGGTCAGGACGAGCAGTACTTC CASSSGQGQDEQYF